Below, 20 T cell receptor beta chains from the same sample are listed, as sequenced in a study of T cell repertoires in cytomegalovirus infection. These receptors are not linked to any known antigen. One entry per CDR3 protein results from TCRdb running MiXCR on the reads. Of 680,000 or so distinct CDR3 sequences listed, roughly 36% are singletons. Material: cultured PBMCs, obtained from culture after CMV antigen stimulation. Source of these receptors: a human donor in good health (CMV status not recorded). Some clones in this sample may be carry-over from other donors' samples.

V gene TRBV7-2 combines with J gene TRBJ2-3; no firm D call. This CDR3 spans 15 amino acids. V lost 4 bases to trimming and J lost 6 bases, with 17 bases between them. The germline V gene has CDR1 SGHTA and CDR2 FQGNSA. CDR3 in DNA: TGTGCCAGCAGCTCAAGGACGAGCCACCCGGATACGCAGTATTTT. It is translated as CASSSRTSHPDTQYF. Complete variable domain (other parts from reference TRBV7-2 and TRBJ2-3): GAGVSQSPSNKVTEKGKDVELRCDPISGHTALYWYRQSLGQGLEFLIYFQGNSAPDKSGLPSDRFSAERTGGSVSTLTIQRTQQEDSAVYLCASSSRTSHPDTQYFGPGTRLTVL.

The chain is built from TRBV6-1 and TRBJ1-1; D possibly corresponds to TRBD1 (6 bases). Germline V gene lookup returns CDR1 MNHNS and CDR2 SASEGT. CDR3 length equals 17 residues. V lost 6 bases to trimming and J lost 0 bases, with 20 bases between them. In DNA, the CDR3 is TGTGCCAGCAGCCAAAGGGGGGGAGGGACCTTGAACACTGAAGCTTTCTTT. Its translation: CASSQRGGGTLNTEAFF.

This clonotype was seen many times. This chain connects TRBV12-3 or TRBV12-4 to TRBJ1-4, with TRBD1 identical over 7 bases. V shed 5 bases, J shed 3 bases, and the junction held 6 bases outside the gene matches. This CDR3 is 15 amino acids long. The CDR3 sequence: CASSTGDSANEKLFF. CDR3 bases: TGTGCCAGCAGTACAGGGGACTCGGCTAATGAAAAACTGTTTTTT.

This rearrangement joins TRBV30 to TRBJ2-1, with unresolved D. Germline V gene lookup returns CDR1 GTSNPN and CDR2 SVGIG (reference sequence). Trimming removed 3 bases from V and 4 bases from J, with 16 bases in between. This CDR3 has 15 amino acids. The DNA of the CDR3 is TGTGCCTGGAGCTTAGTCGTGGGATTATACAATGAGCAGTTCTTC. Its translation is CAWSLVVGLYNEQFF.

The chain combines TRBV6-5 with TRBJ1-3; D is uncertain. V was cut by 2 bases and J by 4 bases, with 12 bases left in between. The length of the CDR3 is 15 residues. CDR1 is MNHEY, CDR2 SVGAGI, per germline. The CDR3 DNA follows: TGTGCCAGCAGTTACAACGCGGGAGGAGGAAACACCATATATTTT. Translated, it gives CASSYNAGGGNTIYF.

The chain combines TRBV6-1 with TRBJ1-2; 10 nucleotides agree with TRBD1. The CDR3 runs to 14 residues. With 8 bases clipped from V and 3 bases from J, the junction kept 6 bases outside the gene matches. Germline V lookup: CDR1 MNHNS, CDR2 SASEGT. Written as DNA, the CDR3 is TGTGCCAGCGGAGACAGGGGGCGGGACTATGGCTACACCTTC. It is translated as CASGDRGRDYGYTF.

The V call is TRBV20-1, the J call TRBJ2-1; 7 positions agree with TRBD2. J gave up 4 bases and V 3 bases, and 6 bases lay outside the gene matches. The germline V gene has CDR1 DFQATT and CDR2 SNEGSKA (reference sequence). There are 14 residues in the CDR3. CDR3 loop: CSARGGGLYNEQFF. CDR3 DNA: TGCAGTGCTAGGGGCGGGGGACTATACAATGAGCAGTTCTTC.

This chain connects TRBV19 to TRBJ2-5; TRBD1 is a possible D gene (5 bases). This CDR3 spans 14 amino acids. Trimming pared 0 bases from V and 6 bases from J, leaving 11 bases between. Looked up from germline, CDR1 is LNHDA and CDR2 is SQIVND (reference sequence). CDR3: CASSIDRGSKTQYF. In DNA, the CDR3 is TGTGCCAGTAGTATAGATAGGGGTTCGAAGACCCAGTACTTC.

The chain couples TRBV19 to TRBJ2-7, with D possibly matching TRBD2 (5 bases). The ends were cut back, 2 bases at V and 0 bases at J, with 14 bases in the middle. The CDR3 totals 16 residues. The V gene's germline CDR1 is LNHDA and CDR2 SQIVND (reference sequence). CDR3 in amino acids: CASSIFPGGSSYEQYF. For the CDR3, the DNA is TGTGCCAGTAGTATATTCCCCGGAGGTTCCTCCTACGAGCAGTACTTC.

The chain combines TRBV7-2 with TRBJ1-4; D gene unclear. The length of the CDR3 is 13 residues. In germline, CDR1 is SGHTA, CDR2 FQGNSA. Trimming cost V 1 base and J 8 bases, with 8 bases left between them. The CDR3 loop reads CASSLGWREKLFF. The CDR3 coding sequence is TGTGCCAGCAGCTTAGGCTGGAGGGAAAAACTGTTTTTT.

This clonotype was seen only a few times. V gene TRBV15 combines with J gene TRBJ2-1; D gene ambiguous. Germline lookup yields CDR1 LNHNV and CDR2 YYDKDF (reference sequence). V was cut by 0 bases and J by 7 bases, with 10 bases left in between. The CDR3 extends over 14 amino acids. CDR3 sequence: CATSRDSGKNEQFF. CDR3 nucleotides: TGTGCCACCAGCAGAGATTCCGGAAAGAATGAGCAGTTCTTC.

The table lists this clonotype with a few counts. This rearrangement joins TRBV7-2 to TRBJ2-2; TRBD2 matches at 7 bases. V was pared by 7 bases and J by 1 base, with 15 bases of the junction left unmatched. Germline V gene sequence: CDR1 SGHTA, CDR2 FQGNSA. The CDR3 is made up of 18 amino acids. The CDR3 sequence is CASTPRGGRTLNTGELFF. DNA of the CDR3: TGTGCCAGCACCCCCCGCGGGGGTAGGACTCTGAACACCGGGGAGCTGTTTTTT.

The chain is built from TRBV7-2 and TRBJ1-3; D remains ambiguous. This CDR3 spans 16 amino acids. Trimming pared 4 bases from V and 2 bases from J, leaving 15 bases between. The germline CDR1 and CDR2 sequences are SGHTA and FQGNSA. CDR3 DNA sequence: TGTGCCAGCAGCTACCAGAGGGTGGGCACTGGAAACACCATATATTTT. Its translation is CASSYQRVGTGNTIYF.

This clonotype showed up just a few times. V gene TRBV11-2 combines with J gene TRBJ2-1; D unresolved. Per the germline V gene, CDR1 is SGHAT and CDR2 is FQNNGV. V lost 2 bases to trimming and J lost 10 bases, with 9 bases between them. The CDR3 has 12 amino acids. This CDR3 reads CASSLSLGEQFF. The CDR3 nucleotides are TGTGCCAGCAGCTTATCTCTTGGGGAGCAGTTCTTC.

The chain is built from TRBV20-1 and TRBJ2-3; D remains ambiguous. The CDR3 loop spans 13 amino acids. CDR1 is DFQATT and CDR2 is SNEGSKA in the germline V gene (reference sequence). Trimming took 0 bases from V and 6 from J, leaving 10 bases between them. The CDR3 DNA reads TGCAGTGCTAGAGATCCCCTTTTGGATACGCAGTATTTT. Its translation is CSARDPLLDTQYF.

The sample holds a few counts of this clonotype. J is TRBJ2-2 and V is TRBV6-5, with TRBD2 as a possible D gene (6 bases). The V and J ends lost 8 bases and 4 bases respectively, with 14 bases between them. The CDR3 covers 14 residues. Germline assignment: CDR1 MNHEY and CDR2 SVGAGI. The CDR3 DNA follows: TGTGCCAGCGCCGGGCGCGGGGTCACCGGGGAGCTGTTTTTT. It translates to CASAGRGVTGELFF.

The J gene is TRBJ2-1, the V gene TRBV19, with D perhaps TRBD2 (6 bases). V lost 3 bases and J 2 bases, leaving 14 bases between the germline ends. This CDR3 has 16 residues. Germline lookup yields CDR1 LNHDA and CDR2 SQIVND (reference sequence). CDR3 residues: CASSIGGRTTYNEQFF. The CDR3 DNA reads TGTGCCAGTAGTATTGGCGGAAGGACTACCTACAATGAGCAGTTCTTC.

This clonotype has just a few counts. The J gene is TRBJ1-1, the V gene TRBV4-3; perhaps TRBD1 as D (6 bases). CDR1 and CDR2 (germline): LGHNA, YSLEER. The CDR3 has 13 residues. V was pared by 1 base and J by 5 bases, with 8 bases between. The CDR3 reads CASSQAGQTEAFF. DNA for the CDR3: TGCGCCAGCAGCCAAGCGGGACAAACTGAAGCTTTCTTT.

This clonotype was picked up a small number of times. V and J are TRBV6-4 and TRBJ2-3; D is perhaps TRBD1 (5 bases). V lost 0 bases, J lost 2 bases, and 12 bases lay in between. This CDR3 is 16 amino acids long. From germline, CDR1 is MRHNA and CDR2 SNTAGT. Written as DNA, the CDR3 is TGTGCCAGCAGTGACTCAACAGGATCCACCACAGATACGCAGTATTTT. It specifies CASSDSTGSTTDTQYF.

The chain combines TRBV20-1 with TRBJ1-4; no reliable D call. The CDR3 has 13 residues. V gave up 3 bases and J gave up 4 bases, with 9 bases separating them. Germline V gives CDR1 DFQATT, CDR2 SNEGSKA (reference sequence). The CDR3 coding sequence is TGCAGTGCTAGTTCACATATTAATGAAAAACTGTTTTTT. It specifies CSASSHINEKLFF.